This record covers a single T cell receptor (beta chain). Its specific antigen is unknown. The sample holds no much larger clone one base away, and base qualities are not on file. The treatment or condition tag for this specimen amounts to: live attenuated yellow fever vaccine strain. PBMCs were isolated from peripheral blood using a standard Ficoll-Paque protocol. Dynabeads CD4 and CD8 positive selection kits were used to isolate CD4 and CD8 T-cell fractions. RNA was extracted with TriZol from bulk PBMCs, CD4 and CD8 fractions, and dextramer-positive and dextramer-negative fractions. This entry is derived from a study of T cells after yellow fever vaccination (dated by TCRdb to between 2019 and 2020). Notes on the research overall: The SMART-Seq v4 Ultra Low Input RNA kit was used to prepare libraries from fractions with low cell numbers. Bulk TCR alpha and beta repertoires were sequenced longitudinally to track T-cell clones before and after primary and booster YFV17D yellow fever vaccination. Two healthy male donors made up the cohort, one aged 18 to 30 years and the other aged 30 to 39 years. Blood was collected at multiple timepoints before and after primary and secondary immunization, and bulk PBMC replicates and cell subsets were isolated. The paper as a whole reports these results and caveats: FACS-sorted repertoires could contain abundant contaminating clonotypes from the bulk population, so computational filtering was required. Compared with the primary T-cell response, the secondary T-cell response was weaker but faster, peaking on day 5 rather than day 15. The study included only two donors, which limits how far the findings can be generalized. A small fraction of clonotypes showed up in both the CD4 and CD8 compartments, probably as a result of convergent recombination. Most clones expanded after primary vaccination were re-detected after the booster (about 96% of CD4 and 88% of CD8), suggesting broad memory maintenance.

Instrument used: Illumina NovaSeq 6000. TCR cDNA was synthesized by 5'RACE template switching, which introduced a universal primer site and unique molecular identifiers. cDNA synthesis was primed from both the TCR alpha and TCR beta constant segments. Two PCR steps were used to amplify libraries, with sample barcodes and sequencing adapters being added in the second step. Libraries were sequenced on Illumina HiSeq 2500 (2x100 bp) or NovaSeq (2x150 bp). Regarding the original processing steps: MIGEC was used to demultiplex reads and collapse the reads into UMI consensus sequences, and MiXCR was used for V(D)J alignment. Vaccine-responding clonotypes were identified with edgeR using replicate PBMC samples, with FDR below 0.01 and a log2 fold change above 5 up to day 15 being required. CD4 or CD8 identity was assigned to each bulk clonotype according to whether the clonotype was present at higher abundance in the sequenced CD4 repertoire or the sequenced CD8 repertoire. The public reads were run again by TCRdb, first through fastp at Q25 and then through MiXCR, and only productive beta chains were kept. Rows are combined by CDR3 protein, so each entry shows the most common genes and DNA. The V and J calls come from TCRdb's annotation, not from the publication. The sample table lists around 340,000 distinct CDR3 sequences, around 13% of them with a count of one. The ten largest clones represent 2.5% to 4% of the sample.

The CDR3 runs 13 residues from the cysteine to the phenylalanine. Of all the DNA, just the CDR3 is kept, 39 bases in frame from base 1. CDR1 is given as LGHNA and CDR2 as YSLEER, both from the germline V gene. The V and J ends are trimmed by 0 bases and 6 bases, leaving 8 bases between them. Sequencing used CD4+ T cells sorted from PBMCs, obtained 15 days after the yellow fever booster vaccination. The chain couples TRBV4-3 to TRBJ1-2; no D gene can be assigned with confidence. This clonotype was sampled from a man aged 18 to 29 who received the YFV17D yellow fever vaccine. The nucleotides read TGCGCCAGCAGCCAAGAACCAAGGAATGGCTACACCTTC. Its product reads: CASSQEPRNGYTF.